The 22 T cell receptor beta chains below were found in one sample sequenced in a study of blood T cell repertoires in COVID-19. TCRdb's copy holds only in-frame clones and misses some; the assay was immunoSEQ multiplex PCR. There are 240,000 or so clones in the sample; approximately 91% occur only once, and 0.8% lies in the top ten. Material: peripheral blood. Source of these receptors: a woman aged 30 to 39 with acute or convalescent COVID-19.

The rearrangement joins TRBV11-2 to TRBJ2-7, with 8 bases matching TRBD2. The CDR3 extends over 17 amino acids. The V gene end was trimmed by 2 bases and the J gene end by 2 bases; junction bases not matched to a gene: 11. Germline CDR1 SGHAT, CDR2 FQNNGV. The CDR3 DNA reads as TGTGCCAGCAGCTTAATGGTGACCGGGAGGGTCCCCTACGAGCAGTACTTC. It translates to CASSLMVTGRVPYEQYF.

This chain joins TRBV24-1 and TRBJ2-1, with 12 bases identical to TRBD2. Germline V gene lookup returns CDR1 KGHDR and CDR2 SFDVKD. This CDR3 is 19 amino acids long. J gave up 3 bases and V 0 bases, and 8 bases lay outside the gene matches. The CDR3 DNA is TGTGCCACCAGTGATTTGCCTAGCGGGAGGGGGGAGGTCTACAATGAGCAGTTCTTC. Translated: CATSDLPSGRGEVYNEQFF.

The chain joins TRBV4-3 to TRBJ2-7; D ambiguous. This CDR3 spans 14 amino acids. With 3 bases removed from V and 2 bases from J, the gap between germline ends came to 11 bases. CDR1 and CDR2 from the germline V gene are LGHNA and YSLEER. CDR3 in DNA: TGCGCCAGCAGCCAGGCCCGTGGAGCCTACGAGCAGTACTTC. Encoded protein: CASSQARGAYEQYF.

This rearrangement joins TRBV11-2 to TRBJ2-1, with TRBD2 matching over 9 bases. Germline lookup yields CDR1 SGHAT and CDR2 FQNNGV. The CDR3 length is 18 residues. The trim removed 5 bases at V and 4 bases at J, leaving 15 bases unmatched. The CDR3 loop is CASSPRPPGLAVYNEQFF. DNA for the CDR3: TGTGCCAGCAGCCCGAGGCCCCCGGGACTAGCAGTGTACAATGAGCAGTTCTTC.

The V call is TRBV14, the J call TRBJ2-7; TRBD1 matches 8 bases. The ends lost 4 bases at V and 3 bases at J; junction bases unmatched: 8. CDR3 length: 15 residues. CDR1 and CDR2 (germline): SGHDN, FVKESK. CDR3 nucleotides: TGTGCCAGCAGCCGACTACAGGGGGTCGGCTACGAGCAGTACTTC. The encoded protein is CASSRLQGVGYEQYF.

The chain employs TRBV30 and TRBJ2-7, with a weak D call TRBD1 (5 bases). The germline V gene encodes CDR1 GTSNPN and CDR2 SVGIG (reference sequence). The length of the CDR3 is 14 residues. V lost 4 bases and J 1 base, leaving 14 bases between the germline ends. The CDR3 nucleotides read TGTGCCTGGAACCCGGGCAGGGCGTCCTACGAGCAGTACTTC. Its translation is CAWNPGRASYEQYF. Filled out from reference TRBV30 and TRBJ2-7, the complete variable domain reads SQTIHQWPATLVQPVGSPLSLECTVEGTSNPNLYWYRQAAGRGLQLLFYSVGIGQISSEVPQNLSASRPQDRQFILSSKKLLLSDSGFYLCAWNPGRASYEQYFGPGTRLTVT.

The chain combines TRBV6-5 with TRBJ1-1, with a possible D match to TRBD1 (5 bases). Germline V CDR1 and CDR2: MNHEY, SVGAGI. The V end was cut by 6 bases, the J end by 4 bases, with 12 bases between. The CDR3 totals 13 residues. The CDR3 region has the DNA TGTGCCAGCAGCCCCCCGACAGTCACTGAAGCTTTCTTT. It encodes CASSPPTVTEAFF.

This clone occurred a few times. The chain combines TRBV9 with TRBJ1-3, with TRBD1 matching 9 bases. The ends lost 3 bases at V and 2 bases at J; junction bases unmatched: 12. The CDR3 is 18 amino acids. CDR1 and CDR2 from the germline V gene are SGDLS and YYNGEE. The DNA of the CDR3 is TGTGCCAGCAGCGCCGACTTTCCGGGACAGGGAGCTGGAAACACCATATATTTT. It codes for CASSADFPGQGAGNTIYF.

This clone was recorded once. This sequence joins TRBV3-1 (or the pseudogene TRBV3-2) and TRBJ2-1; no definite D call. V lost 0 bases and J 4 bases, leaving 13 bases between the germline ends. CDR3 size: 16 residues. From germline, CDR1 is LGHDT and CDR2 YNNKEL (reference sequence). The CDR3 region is CASSQDRRQDYNEQFF. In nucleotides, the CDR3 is TGTGCCAGCAGCCAAGACCGCCGGCAGGATTACAATGAGCAGTTCTTC.

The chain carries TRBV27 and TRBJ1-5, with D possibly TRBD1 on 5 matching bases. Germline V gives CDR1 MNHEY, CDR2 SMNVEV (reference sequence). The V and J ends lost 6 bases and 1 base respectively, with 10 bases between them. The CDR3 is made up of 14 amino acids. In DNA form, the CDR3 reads TGTGCCAGCAGCCGGGGGGGGAGCAATCAGCCCCAGCATTTT. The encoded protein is CASSRGGSNQPQHF.

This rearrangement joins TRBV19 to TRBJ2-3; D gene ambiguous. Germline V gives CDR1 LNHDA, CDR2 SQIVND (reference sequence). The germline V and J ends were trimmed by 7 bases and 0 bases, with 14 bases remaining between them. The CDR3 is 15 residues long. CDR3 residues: CASTTMAASTDTQYF. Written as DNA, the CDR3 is TGTGCCAGTACCACTATGGCAGCTAGCACAGATACGCAGTATTTT.

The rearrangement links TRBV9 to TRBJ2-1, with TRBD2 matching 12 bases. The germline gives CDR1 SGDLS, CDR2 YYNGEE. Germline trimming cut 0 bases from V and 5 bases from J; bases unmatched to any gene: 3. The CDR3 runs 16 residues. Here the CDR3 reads CASSVGASGRDNEQFF. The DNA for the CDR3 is TGTGCCAGCAGCGTAGGGGCTAGCGGGAGGGACAATGAGCAGTTCTTC.

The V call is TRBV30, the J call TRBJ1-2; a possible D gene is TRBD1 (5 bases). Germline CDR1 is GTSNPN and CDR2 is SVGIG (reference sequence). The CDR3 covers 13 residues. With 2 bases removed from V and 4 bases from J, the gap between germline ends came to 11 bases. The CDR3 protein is CAWSQGIGYGYTF. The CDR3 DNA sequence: TGTGCCTGGAGTCAGGGTATCGGCTATGGCTACACCTTC. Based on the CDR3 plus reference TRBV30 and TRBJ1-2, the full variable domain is SQTIHQWPATLVQPVGSPLSLECTVEGTSNPNLYWYRQAAGRGLQLLFYSVGIGQISSEVPQNLSASRPQDRQFILSSKKLLLSDSGFYLCAWSQGIGYGYTFGSGTRLTVV.

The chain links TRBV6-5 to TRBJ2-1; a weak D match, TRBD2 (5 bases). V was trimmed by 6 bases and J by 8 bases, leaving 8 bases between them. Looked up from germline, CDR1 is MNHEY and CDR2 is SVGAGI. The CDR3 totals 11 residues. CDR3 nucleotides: TGTGCCAGCAGATCTAGCCATGAGCAGTTCTTC. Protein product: CASRSSHEQFF.

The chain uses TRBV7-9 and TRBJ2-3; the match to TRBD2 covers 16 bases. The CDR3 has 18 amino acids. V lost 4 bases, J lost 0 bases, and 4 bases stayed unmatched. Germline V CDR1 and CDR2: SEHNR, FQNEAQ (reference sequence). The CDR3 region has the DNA TGTGCCAGCAGCTCGGGACTAGCGGGAGGGACAAGCACAGATACGCAGTATTTT. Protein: CASSSGLAGGTSTDTQYF.

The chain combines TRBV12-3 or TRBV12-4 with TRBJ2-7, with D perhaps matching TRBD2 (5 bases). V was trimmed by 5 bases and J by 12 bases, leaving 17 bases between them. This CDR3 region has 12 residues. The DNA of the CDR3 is TGTGCCAGCAGTCCGAGGGTCTCAAGGTTGTACTTC. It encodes CASSPRVSRLYF.

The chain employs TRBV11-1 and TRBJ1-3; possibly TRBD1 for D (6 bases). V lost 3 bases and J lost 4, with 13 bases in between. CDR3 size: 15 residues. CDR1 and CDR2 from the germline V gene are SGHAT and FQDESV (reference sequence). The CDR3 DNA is TGTGCCAGCAGCTTGCGGGGGGCGACCGGAAACACCATATATTTT. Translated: CASSLRGATGNTIYF.

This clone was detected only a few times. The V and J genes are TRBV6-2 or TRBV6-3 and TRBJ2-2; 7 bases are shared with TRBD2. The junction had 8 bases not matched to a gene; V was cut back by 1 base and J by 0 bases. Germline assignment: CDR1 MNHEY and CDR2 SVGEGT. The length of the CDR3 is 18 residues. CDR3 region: CASSYFNMGLTNTGELFF. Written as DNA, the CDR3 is TGTGCCAGCAGTTACTTCAATATGGGACTAACGAACACCGGGGAGCTGTTTTTT.

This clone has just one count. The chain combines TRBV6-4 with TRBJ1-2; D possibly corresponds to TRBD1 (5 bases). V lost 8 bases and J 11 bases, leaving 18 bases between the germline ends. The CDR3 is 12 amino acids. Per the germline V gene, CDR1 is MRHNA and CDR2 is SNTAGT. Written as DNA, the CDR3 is TGTGCCAGCCTCATGGGGCCAGATGTTTACACCTTC. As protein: CASLMGPDVYTF.

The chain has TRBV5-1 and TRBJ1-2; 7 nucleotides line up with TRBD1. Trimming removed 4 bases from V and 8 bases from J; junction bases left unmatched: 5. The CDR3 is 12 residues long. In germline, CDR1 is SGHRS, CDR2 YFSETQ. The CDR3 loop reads CASSEGARGYTF. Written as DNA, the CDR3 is TGCGCCAGCAGCGAGGGGGCGAGGGGCTACACCTTC.

CDR3 DNA sequence: TGTGCCAGTACCCTGGGAGGTACTAATGAAAAACTGTTTTTT. It specifies CASTLGGTNEKLFF. The chain uses TRBV19 and TRBJ1-4, with unresolved D. Trimming shortened V by 7 bases and J by 2 bases, and 11 bases separated the two germline ends. This CDR3 comprises 14 residues. CDR1 is LNHDA and CDR2 is SQIVND in the germline V gene (reference sequence).

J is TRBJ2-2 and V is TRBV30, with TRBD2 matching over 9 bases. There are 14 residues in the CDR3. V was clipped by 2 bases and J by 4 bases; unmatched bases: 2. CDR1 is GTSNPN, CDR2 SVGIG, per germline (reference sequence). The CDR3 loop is CAWSNSGSTGELFF. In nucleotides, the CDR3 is TGTGCCTGGAGTAATAGCGGGAGCACCGGGGAGCTGTTTTTT.